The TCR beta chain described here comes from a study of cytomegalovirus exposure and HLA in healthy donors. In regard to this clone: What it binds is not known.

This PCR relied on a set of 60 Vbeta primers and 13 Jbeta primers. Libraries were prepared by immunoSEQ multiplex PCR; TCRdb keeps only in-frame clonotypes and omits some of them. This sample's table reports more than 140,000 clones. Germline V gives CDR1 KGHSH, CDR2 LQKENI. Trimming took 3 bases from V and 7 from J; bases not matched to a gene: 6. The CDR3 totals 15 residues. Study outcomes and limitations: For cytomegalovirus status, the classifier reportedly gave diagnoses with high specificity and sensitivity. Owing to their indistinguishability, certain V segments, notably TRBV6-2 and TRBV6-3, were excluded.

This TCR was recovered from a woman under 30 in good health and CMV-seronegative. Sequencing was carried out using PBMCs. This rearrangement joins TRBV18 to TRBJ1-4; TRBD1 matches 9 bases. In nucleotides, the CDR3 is TGTGCCAGCTCACCCGGGACAGGGTGGAGTGAAAAACTGTTTTTT. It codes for CASSPGTGWSEKLFF.